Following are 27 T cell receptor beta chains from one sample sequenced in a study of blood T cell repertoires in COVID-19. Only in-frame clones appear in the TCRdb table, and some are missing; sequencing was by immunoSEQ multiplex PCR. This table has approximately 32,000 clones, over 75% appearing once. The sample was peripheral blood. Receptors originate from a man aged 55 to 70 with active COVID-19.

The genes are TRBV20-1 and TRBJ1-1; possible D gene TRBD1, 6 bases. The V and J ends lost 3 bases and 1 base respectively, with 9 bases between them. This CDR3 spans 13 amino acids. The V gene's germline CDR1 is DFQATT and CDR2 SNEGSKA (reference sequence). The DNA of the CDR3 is TGCAGTGCTAGTGGGACAAGGAACACTGAAGCTTTCTTT. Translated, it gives CSASGTRNTEAFF.

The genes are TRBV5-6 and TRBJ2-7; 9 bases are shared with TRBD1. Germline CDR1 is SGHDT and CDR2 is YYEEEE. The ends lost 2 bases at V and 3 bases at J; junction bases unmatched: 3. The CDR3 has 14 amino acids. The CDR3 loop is CASSFPGQGYEQYF. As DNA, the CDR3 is TGTGCCAGCAGCTTTCCGGGACAGGGCTACGAGCAGTACTTC.

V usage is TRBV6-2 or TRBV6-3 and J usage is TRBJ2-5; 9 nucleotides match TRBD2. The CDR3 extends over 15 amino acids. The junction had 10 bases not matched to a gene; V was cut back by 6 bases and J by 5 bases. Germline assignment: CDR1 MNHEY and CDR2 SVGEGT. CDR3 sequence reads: CASSLRRGGLETQYF. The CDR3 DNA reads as TGTGCCAGCAGCCTCCGGCGGGGGGGCCTCGAGACCCAGTACTTC.

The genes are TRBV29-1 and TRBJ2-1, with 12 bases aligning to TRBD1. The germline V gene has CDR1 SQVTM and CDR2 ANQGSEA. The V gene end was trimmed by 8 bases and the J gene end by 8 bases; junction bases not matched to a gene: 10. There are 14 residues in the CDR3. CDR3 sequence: CSTKGTGGWDEQFF. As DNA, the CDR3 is TGCAGCACCAAGGGGACAGGGGGCTGGGATGAGCAGTTCTTC.

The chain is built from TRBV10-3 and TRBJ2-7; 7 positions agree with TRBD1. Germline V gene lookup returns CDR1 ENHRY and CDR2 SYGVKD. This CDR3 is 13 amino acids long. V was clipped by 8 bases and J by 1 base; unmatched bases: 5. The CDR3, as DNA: TGTGCCATCCGCATACAGGGGTCCTACGAGCAGTACTTC. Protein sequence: CAIRIQGSYEQYF.

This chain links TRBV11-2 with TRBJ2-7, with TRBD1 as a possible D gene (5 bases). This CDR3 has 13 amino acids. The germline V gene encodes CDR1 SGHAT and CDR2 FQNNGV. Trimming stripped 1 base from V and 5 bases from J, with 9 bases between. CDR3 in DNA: TGTGCCAGCAGCTTAGGTCTAGGGGACGAGCAGTACTTC. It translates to CASSLGLGDEQYF.

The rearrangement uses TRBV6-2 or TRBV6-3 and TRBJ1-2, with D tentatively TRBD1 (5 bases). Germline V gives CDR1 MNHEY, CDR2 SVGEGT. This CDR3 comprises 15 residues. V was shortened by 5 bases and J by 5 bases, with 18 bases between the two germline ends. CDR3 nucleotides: TGTGCCAGCAGTCCCCTACCGACAGCCGTTTATGGCTACACCTTC. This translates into CASSPLPTAVYGYTF.

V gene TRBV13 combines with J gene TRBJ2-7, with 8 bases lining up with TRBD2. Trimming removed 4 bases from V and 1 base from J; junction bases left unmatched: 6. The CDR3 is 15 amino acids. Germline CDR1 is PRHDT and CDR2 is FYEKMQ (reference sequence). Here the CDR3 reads CASSSRRGGSYEQYF. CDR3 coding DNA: TGTGCCAGCAGCTCCAGACGGGGGGGGTCCTACGAGCAGTACTTC.

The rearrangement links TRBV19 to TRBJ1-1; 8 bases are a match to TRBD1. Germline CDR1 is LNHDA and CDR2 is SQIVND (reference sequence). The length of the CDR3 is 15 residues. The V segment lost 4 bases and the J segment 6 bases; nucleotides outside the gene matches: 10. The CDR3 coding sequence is TGTGCCAGTAGTACGGTCGACAGGGGAGGGGCTGAAGCTTTCTTT. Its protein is CASSTVDRGGAEAFF.

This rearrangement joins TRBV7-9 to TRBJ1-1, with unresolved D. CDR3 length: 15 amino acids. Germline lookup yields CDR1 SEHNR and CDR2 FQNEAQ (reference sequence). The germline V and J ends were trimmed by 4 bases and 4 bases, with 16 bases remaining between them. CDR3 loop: CASSSLSGLGTEAFF. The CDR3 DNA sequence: TGTGCCAGCAGCTCATTGAGCGGGTTAGGCACTGAAGCTTTCTTT.

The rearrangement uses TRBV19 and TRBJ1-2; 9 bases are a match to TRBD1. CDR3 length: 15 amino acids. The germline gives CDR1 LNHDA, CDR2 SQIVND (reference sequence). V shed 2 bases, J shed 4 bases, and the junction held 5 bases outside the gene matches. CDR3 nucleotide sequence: TGTGCCAGTAGTATAACGAAGGACAGGGGCTATGGCTACACCTTC. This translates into CASSITKDRGYGYTF.

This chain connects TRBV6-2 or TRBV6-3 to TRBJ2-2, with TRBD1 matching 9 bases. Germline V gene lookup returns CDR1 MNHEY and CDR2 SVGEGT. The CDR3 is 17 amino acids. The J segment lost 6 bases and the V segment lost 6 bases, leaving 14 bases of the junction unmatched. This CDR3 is CASSQELQGAFSGELFF. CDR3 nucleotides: TGTGCCAGCAGCCAGGAACTACAGGGGGCTTTTTCCGGGGAGCTGTTTTTT.

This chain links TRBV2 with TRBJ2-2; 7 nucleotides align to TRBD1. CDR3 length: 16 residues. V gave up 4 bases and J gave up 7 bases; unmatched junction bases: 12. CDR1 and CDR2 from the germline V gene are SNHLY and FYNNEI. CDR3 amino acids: CASSAIWTGQGGELFF. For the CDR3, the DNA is TGTGCCAGCAGTGCCATCTGGACAGGCCAGGGCGGGGAGCTGTTTTTT.

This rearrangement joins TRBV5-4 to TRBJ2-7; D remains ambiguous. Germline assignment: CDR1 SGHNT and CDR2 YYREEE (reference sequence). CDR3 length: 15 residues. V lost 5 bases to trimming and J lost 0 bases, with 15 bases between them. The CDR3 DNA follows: TGTGCCAGCAGTTTGAATAGCCGACTCTCCTACGAGCAGTACTTC. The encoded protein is CASSLNSRLSYEQYF.

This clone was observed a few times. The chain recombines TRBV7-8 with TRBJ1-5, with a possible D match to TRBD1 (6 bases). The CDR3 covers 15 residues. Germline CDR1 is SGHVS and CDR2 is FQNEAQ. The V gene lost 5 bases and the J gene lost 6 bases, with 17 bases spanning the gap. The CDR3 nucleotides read TGTGCCAGCAGCCTTTCACGGGGGGCAAGTCAGCCCCAGCATTTT. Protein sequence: CASSLSRGASQPQHF.

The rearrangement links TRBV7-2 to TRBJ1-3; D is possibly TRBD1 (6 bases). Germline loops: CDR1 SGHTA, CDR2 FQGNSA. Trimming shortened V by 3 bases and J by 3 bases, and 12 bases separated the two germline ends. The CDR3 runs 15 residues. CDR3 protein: CASSFTGLDGNTIYF. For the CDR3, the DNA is TGTGCCAGCAGCTTTACAGGGTTAGATGGAAACACCATATATTTT.

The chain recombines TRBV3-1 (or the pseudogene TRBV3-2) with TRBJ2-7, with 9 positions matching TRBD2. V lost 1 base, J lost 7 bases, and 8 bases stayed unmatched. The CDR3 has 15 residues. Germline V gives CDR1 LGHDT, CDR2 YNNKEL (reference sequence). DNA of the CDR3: TGTGCCAGCAGCCAAGTGCTAGCGGGAATAGGTGAGCAGTACTTC. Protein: CASSQVLAGIGEQYF.

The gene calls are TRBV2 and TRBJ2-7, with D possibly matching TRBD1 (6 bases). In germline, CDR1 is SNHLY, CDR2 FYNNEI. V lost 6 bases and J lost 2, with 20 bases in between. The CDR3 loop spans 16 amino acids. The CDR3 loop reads CASRIPSGQTTYEQYF. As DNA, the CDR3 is TGTGCCAGCAGGATTCCAAGCGGACAGACAACCTACGAGCAGTACTTC.

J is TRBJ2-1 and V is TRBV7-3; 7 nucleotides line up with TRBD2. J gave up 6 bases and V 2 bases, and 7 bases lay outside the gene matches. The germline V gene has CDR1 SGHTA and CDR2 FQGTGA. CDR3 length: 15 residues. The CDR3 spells CASSLGGGRGNEQFF. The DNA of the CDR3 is TGTGCCAGCAGCTTAGGTGGAGGGAGGGGCAATGAGCAGTTCTTC.

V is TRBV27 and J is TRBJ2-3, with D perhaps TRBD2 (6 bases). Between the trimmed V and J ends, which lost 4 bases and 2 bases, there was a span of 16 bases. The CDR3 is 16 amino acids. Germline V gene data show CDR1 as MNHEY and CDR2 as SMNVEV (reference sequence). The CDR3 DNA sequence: TGTGCCAGCAGTTATGGCGGGGCGAGGATCACAGATACGCAGTATTTT. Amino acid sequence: CASSYGGARITDTQYF.

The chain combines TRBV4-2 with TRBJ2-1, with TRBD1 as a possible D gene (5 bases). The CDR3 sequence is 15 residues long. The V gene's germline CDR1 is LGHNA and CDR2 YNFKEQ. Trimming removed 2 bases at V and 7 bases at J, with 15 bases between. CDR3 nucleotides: TGTGCCAGCAGCCAAATCCCAGGGAATGTAAATGAGCAGTTCTTC. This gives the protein CASSQIPGNVNEQFF.

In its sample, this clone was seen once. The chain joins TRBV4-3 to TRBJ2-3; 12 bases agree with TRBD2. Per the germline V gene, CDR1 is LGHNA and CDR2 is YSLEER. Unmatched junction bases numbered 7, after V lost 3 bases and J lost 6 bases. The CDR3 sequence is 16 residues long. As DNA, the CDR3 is TGCGCCAGCAGCCAGGCCGGGACTAGCGGGTTGGATACGCAGTATTTT. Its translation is CASSQAGTSGLDTQYF.

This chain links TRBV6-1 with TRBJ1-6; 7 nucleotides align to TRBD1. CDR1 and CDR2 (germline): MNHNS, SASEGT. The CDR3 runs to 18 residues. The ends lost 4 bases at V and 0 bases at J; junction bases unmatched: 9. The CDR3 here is CASSGRTGTYSYNSPLHF. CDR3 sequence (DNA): TGTGCCAGCAGTGGCCGGACAGGAACTTACTCCTATAATTCACCCCTCCACTTT.

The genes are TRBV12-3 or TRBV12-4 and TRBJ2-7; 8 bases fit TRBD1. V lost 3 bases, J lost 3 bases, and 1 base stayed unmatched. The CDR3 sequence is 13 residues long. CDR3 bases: TGTGCCAGCAGTTTCGGACAGGGCTACGAGCAGTACTTC. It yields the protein CASSFGQGYEQYF.

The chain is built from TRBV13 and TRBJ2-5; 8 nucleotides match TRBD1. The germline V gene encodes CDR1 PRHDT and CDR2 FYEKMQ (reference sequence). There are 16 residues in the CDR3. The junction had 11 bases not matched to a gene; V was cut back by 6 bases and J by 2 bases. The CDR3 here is CASSQITHRGQETQYF. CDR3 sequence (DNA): TGTGCCAGCAGTCAAATAACCCACAGGGGGCAAGAGACCCAGTACTTC.

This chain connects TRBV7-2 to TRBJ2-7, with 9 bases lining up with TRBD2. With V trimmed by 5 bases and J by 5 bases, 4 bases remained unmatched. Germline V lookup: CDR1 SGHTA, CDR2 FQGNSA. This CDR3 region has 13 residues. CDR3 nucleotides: TGTGCCAGCAGCCCGATAGCGGGAGACGAGCAGTACTTC. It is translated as CASSPIAGDEQYF. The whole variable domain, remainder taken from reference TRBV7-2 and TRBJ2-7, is GAGVSQSPSNKVTEKGKDVELRCDPISGHTALYWYRQSLGQGLEFLIYFQGNSAPDKSGLPSDRFSAERTGGSVSTLTIQRTQQEDSAVYLCASSPIAGDEQYFGPGTRLTVT.

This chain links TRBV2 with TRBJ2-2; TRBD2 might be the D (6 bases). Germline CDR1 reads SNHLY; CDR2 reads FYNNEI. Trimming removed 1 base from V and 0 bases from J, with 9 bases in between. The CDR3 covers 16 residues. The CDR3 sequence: CASSEEAGTNTGELFF. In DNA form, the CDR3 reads TGTGCCAGCAGTGAAGAAGCGGGTACGAACACCGGGGAGCTGTTTTTT.